The 25 T cell receptor beta chains given below trace back to one sample, sequenced in a study of CD8+ T cells in alopecia areata. The treatment is: oral pan-JAK inhibitor, 5-10 mg twice daily. Investigators isolated RNA and reverse transcribed it into cDNA to act as the sequencing template. Clones were sequenced by immunoSEQ multiplex PCR, and TCRdb holds only the in-frame ones, with some missing. This table has about 200,000 clones, roughly two fifths appearing once. The sample here was CD4+ T cells sorted from blood, taken at approximately week 31, from a patient treated with tofacitinib. All receptors derive from a human donor with alopecia areata.

The table lists this clone with a few counts. The rearrangement uses TRBV6-6 and TRBJ1-1, with D perhaps TRBD1 (6 bases). Between the trimmed V and J ends, which lost 6 bases and 7 bases, there was a span of 18 bases. CDR3 length: 14 residues. Germline CDR1 MNHNY, CDR2 SVGAGI (reference sequence). CDR3 DNA sequence: TGTGCCAGCAGGTCCTCCGGGACAACAAATGAAGCTTTCTTT. This gives the protein CASRSSGTTNEAFF.

CDR3 nucleotides: TGTGCCAGCAGCCCCCGAGGGGGGACTAGGAAGACAGATACGCAGTATTTT. Protein product: CASSPRGGTRKTDTQYF. The rearrangement links TRBV9 to TRBJ2-3, with TRBD2 identical over 8 bases. This CDR3 has 17 residues. CDR1 is SGDLS and CDR2 is YYNGEE in the germline V gene. Trimming took 4 bases from V and 3 from J; bases not matched to a gene: 13.

A few counts support this clone. The chain links TRBV7-9 to TRBJ2-1; D is unclear. Trimming removed 5 bases at V and 9 bases at J, with 5 bases between. The CDR3 spans 10 residues. CDR1 SEHNR and CDR2 FQNEAQ come from the germline V gene (reference sequence). CDR3 sequence: CASSPREQFF. The CDR3 DNA follows: TGTGCCAGCAGCCCCCGTGAGCAGTTCTTC. Combining the CDR3 with reference TRBV7-9 and TRBJ2-1 gives the whole variable domain DTGVSQNPRHKITKRGQNVTFRCDPISEHNRLYWYRQTLGQGPEFLTYFQNEAQLEKSRLLSDRFSAERPKGSFSTLEIQRTEQGDSAMYLCASSPREQFFGPGTRLTVL.

The chain carries TRBV6-5 and TRBJ2-3, with 9 bases identical to TRBD2. V gave up 7 bases and J gave up 5 bases; unmatched junction bases: 10. Germline V CDR1 and CDR2: MNHEY, SVGAGI. The CDR3 loop spans 15 amino acids. The CDR3 region is CASKGGGASEDTQYF. CDR3 bases: TGTGCCAGCAAGGGCGGGGGGGCCTCGGAAGATACGCAGTATTTT.

This clone was picked up a small number of times. J is TRBJ2-1 and V is TRBV4-1; D gene uncertain. The CDR3 extends over 10 amino acids. With 5 bases removed from V and 15 bases from J, the gap between germline ends came to 11 bases. The germline V gene has CDR1 MGHRA and CDR2 YSYEKL. DNA of the CDR3: TGCGCCAGCAGCTCCAAAGGGCTGTTCTTC. It specifies CASSSKGLFF.

The rearrangement joins TRBV2 to TRBJ2-7; no firm D call. The germline CDR1 and CDR2 sequences are SNHLY and FYNNEI. There are 15 residues in the CDR3. V gave up 2 bases and J gave up 4 bases, with 15 bases separating them. The CDR3: CASSESTDAVYEQYF. The CDR3 region has the DNA TGTGCCAGCAGTGAATCGACGGATGCGGTGTACGAGCAGTACTTC.

The chain combines TRBV2 with TRBJ2-2; 9 positions agree with TRBD2. The CDR3 covers 17 residues. The V gene end was trimmed by 9 bases and the J gene end by 8 bases; junction bases not matched to a gene: 19. In germline, CDR1 is SNHLY, CDR2 FYNNEI. The chain's CDR3 is CARRGTSRSGRTGELFF. The CDR3 nucleotides are TGTGCCAGGAGAGGGACTAGCCGTTCGGGGCGCACAGGGGAGCTGTTTTTT.

The chain uses TRBV30 and TRBJ1-5, with D perhaps matching TRBD1 (5 bases). The ends were cut back, 0 bases at V and 6 bases at J, with 9 bases in the middle. In germline, CDR1 is GTSNPN, CDR2 SVGIG (reference sequence). CDR3 size: 13 residues. CDR3 residues: CAWSVQELQPQHF. The CDR3 bases are TGTGCCTGGAGTGTACAGGAGCTTCAGCCCCAGCATTTT.

The genes are TRBV30 and TRBJ1-1; D gene uncertain. Trimming removed 2 bases from V and 1 base from J, with 5 bases in between. CDR1 and CDR2 from the germline V gene are GTSNPN and SVGIG (reference sequence). CDR3 length equals 12 residues. The CDR3 bases are TGTGCCTGGAGTAGAGCGAACACTGAAGCTTTCTTT. Translated: CAWSRANTEAFF.

This sequence joins TRBV7-3 and TRBJ2-3, with D unclear. CDR3 length equals 12 residues. CDR1 and CDR2 (germline): SGHTA, FQGTGA. V was shortened by 4 bases and J by 5 bases, with 7 bases between the two germline ends. CDR3 protein: CASSSYGDTQYF. CDR3 sequence (DNA): TGTGCCAGCAGCTCATACGGAGATACGCAGTATTTT.

Remarks on this clone: This same CDR3 is encoded by further DNA sequences in the sample. This chain joins TRBV29-1 and TRBJ2-4; TRBD1 might be the D (5 bases). Germline CDR1 and CDR2: SQVTM and ANQGSEA. There are 12 residues in the CDR3. The germline V and J ends were trimmed by 4 bases and 3 bases, with 7 bases remaining between them. The CDR3 protein is CSVGQGKNIQYF. In DNA form, the CDR3 reads TGCAGCGTTGGCCAGGGCAAAAACATTCAGTACTTC.

The chain has TRBV5-1 and TRBJ1-2, with 7 nucleotides matching TRBD1. The CDR3 sequence is 14 residues long. Germline V gene sequence: CDR1 SGHRS, CDR2 YFSETQ. With V trimmed by 7 bases and J by 8 bases, 14 bases remained unmatched. CDR3 residues: CASGSLRGPQGYTF. CDR3 in DNA: TGCGCCAGCGGTTCCCTGAGGGGGCCTCAAGGCTACACCTTC.

This clone was found a few times. The rearrangement joins TRBV4-1 to TRBJ2-1; TRBD1 matches 7 bases. Looked up from germline, CDR1 is MGHRA and CDR2 is YSYEKL. There are 17 residues in the CDR3. V shed 3 bases, J shed 3 bases, and the junction held 11 bases outside the gene matches. The CDR3 DNA reads as TGCGCCAGCAGCCACCGATACCGGGGACAGAACTACAATGAGCAGTTCTTC. Protein: CASSHRYRGQNYNEQFF.

The chain has TRBV5-1 and TRBJ1-1, with TRBD1 identical over 8 bases. The germline V gene encodes CDR1 SGHRS and CDR2 YFSETQ. V dropped 0 bases and J dropped 6; count of bases not matched to a gene: 13. This CDR3 is built from 17 residues. CDR3 protein: CASSLAYASGGWAEAFF. For the CDR3, the DNA is TGCGCCAGCAGCTTGGCCTATGCGTCAGGGGGCTGGGCTGAAGCTTTCTTT.

In this sample, this clone turned up a few times. The chain links TRBV29-1 to TRBJ2-7; 7 nucleotides line up with TRBD1. J was trimmed by 2 bases and V by 5 bases; bases with no gene match: 9. Germline loops: CDR1 SQVTM, CDR2 ANQGSEA. The CDR3 consists of 14 residues. CDR3 sequence reads: CSVSSTGFAYEQYF. Here the CDR3 DNA reads TGCAGCGTTAGCTCGACAGGGTTCGCCTACGAGCAGTACTTC.

In nucleotides, the CDR3 is TGTGCCAGTGCCCCAGCGGGGACAAGTCGTGAGCAGTTCTTC. This gives the protein CASAPAGTSREQFF. The chain has TRBV19 and TRBJ2-1, with D tentatively TRBD2 (7 bases). The germline V and J ends were trimmed by 8 bases and 9 bases, with 20 bases remaining between them. The V gene's germline CDR1 is LNHDA and CDR2 SQIVND (reference sequence). CDR3 length equals 14 residues. The variable domain in full, with the rest retrieved from reference TRBV19 and TRBJ2-1, is DGGITQSPKYLFRKEGQNVTLSCEQNLNHDAMYWYRQDPGQGLRLIYYSQIVNDFQKGDIAEGYSVSREKKESFPLTVTSAQKNPTAFYLCASAPAGTSREQFFGPGTRLTVL.

This sequence joins TRBV6-1 and TRBJ2-2; D is uncertain. In germline, CDR1 is MNHNS, CDR2 SASEGT. CDR3 length: 13 residues. The ends were cut back, 7 bases at V and 5 bases at J, with 11 bases in the middle. The CDR3 region has the DNA TGTGCCAGCAATAGAGGAATAACCGGGGAGCTGTTTTTT. This encodes CASNRGITGELFF.

The J gene is TRBJ1-1, the V gene TRBV30; possible D gene TRBD1, 6 bases. There are 13 residues in the CDR3. V was shortened by 0 bases and J by 5 bases, with 10 bases between the two germline ends. Germline V gives CDR1 GTSNPN, CDR2 SVGIG (reference sequence). The CDR3: CAWSVRTGTEAFF. The CDR3 nucleotides read TGTGCCTGGAGTGTTAGAACAGGGACTGAAGCTTTCTTT. The entire variable domain, with the rest obtained from reference TRBV30 and TRBJ1-1, is as follows: SQTIHQWPATLVQPVGSPLSLECTVEGTSNPNLYWYRQAAGRGLQLLFYSVGIGQISSEVPQNLSASRPQDRQFILSSKKLLLSDSGFYLCAWSVRTGTEAFFGQGTRLTVV.

The rearrangement uses TRBV2 and TRBJ2-7; D not resolved. The CDR3 consists of 13 residues. From germline, CDR1 is SNHLY and CDR2 FYNNEI. Trimming shortened V by 8 bases and J by 5 bases, and 16 bases separated the two germline ends. DNA of the CDR3: TGTGCCAGCGGCTCGACCACCCCCAACGAGCAGTACTTC. Translated, it gives CASGSTTPNEQYF.

The chain is built from TRBV2 and TRBJ1-4; no clear D. Trimming took 6 bases from V and 5 from J, leaving 7 bases between them. The CDR3 spans 12 residues. CDR1 and CDR2 (germline): SNHLY, FYNNEI. The CDR3 loop reads CASRLLNEKLFF. CDR3 coding DNA: TGTGCCAGCAGATTGCTCAATGAAAAACTGTTTTTT.

The V call is TRBV27, the J call TRBJ2-5, with D unresolved. Germline-derived CDR1 and CDR2 are MNHEY and SMNVEV (reference sequence). The CDR3 is 13 amino acids. V was shortened by 4 bases and J by 3 bases, with 9 bases between the two germline ends. The CDR3 is CASSSPTEETQYF. In nucleotides, the CDR3 is TGTGCCAGCAGTTCCCCGACGGAAGAGACCCAGTACTTC.

The rearrangement links TRBV5-6 to TRBJ1-1; no firm D call. The length of the CDR3 is 15 residues. Trimming left V 2 bases short and J 1 base short, with 12 bases between. Germline V gene sequence: CDR1 SGHDT, CDR2 YYEEEE. CDR3 protein: CASSLVRVGNTEAFF. For the CDR3, the DNA is TGTGCCAGCAGCTTAGTTCGGGTGGGGAACACTGAAGCTTTCTTT.

This chain connects TRBV6-1 to TRBJ2-5; D not resolved. The V end was cut by 1 base, the J end by 5 bases, with 5 bases between. This CDR3 is 12 amino acids long. Germline V gene sequence: CDR1 MNHNS, CDR2 SASEGT. DNA of the CDR3: TGTGCCAGCAGTGAAGACCGGGAGACCCAGTACTTC. Residues: CASSEDRETQYF.

V and J are TRBV27 and TRBJ2-2; TRBD1 is a possible D gene (6 bases). The CDR3 runs 14 residues. The germline CDR1 and CDR2 sequences are MNHEY and SMNVEV (reference sequence). V was pared by 6 bases and J by 5 bases, with 13 bases between. The CDR3: CASRSAQGTGELFF. The CDR3 coding sequence is TGTGCCAGCAGAAGTGCTCAGGGGACCGGGGAGCTGTTTTTT.

The chain combines TRBV7-2 with TRBJ1-1, with a weak D call TRBD1 (5 bases). This CDR3 is 15 amino acids long. Germline V gives CDR1 SGHTA, CDR2 FQGNSA. Trimming took off 5 bases at V and 0 bases at J, with 13 bases between the two ends. The CDR3 nucleotides are TGTGCCAGCAGCACCCGACAGCCTATGAACACTGAAGCTTTCTTT. This encodes CASSTRQPMNTEAFF.